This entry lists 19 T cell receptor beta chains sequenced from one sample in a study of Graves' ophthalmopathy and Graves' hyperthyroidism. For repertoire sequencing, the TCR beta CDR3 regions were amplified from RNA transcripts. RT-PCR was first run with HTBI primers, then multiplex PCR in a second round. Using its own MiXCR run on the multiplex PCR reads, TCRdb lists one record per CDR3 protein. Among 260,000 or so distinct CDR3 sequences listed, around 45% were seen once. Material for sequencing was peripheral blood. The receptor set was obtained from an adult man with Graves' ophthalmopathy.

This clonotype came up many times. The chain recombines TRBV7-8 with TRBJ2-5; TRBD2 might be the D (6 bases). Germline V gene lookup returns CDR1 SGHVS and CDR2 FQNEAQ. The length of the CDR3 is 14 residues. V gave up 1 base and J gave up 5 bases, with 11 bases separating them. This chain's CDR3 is CASSLDQGGETQYF. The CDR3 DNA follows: TGTGCCAGCAGCTTAGACCAGGGAGGCGAGACCCAGTACTTC.

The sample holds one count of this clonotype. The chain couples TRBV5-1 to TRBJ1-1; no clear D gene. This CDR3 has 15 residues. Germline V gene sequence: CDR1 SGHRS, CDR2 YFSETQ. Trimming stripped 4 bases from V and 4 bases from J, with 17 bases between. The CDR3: CASSQDRALGTEAFF. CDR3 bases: TGCGCCAGCAGCCAAGATAGGGCTCTGGGCACTGAAGCTTTCTTT.

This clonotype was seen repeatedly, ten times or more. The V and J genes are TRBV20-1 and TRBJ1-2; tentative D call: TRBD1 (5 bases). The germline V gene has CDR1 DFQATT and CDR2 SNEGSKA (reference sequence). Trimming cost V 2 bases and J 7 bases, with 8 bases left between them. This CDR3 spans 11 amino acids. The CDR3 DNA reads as TGCAGTGCTAGACAGGGCCTTGGCTACACCTTC. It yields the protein CSARQGLGYTF.

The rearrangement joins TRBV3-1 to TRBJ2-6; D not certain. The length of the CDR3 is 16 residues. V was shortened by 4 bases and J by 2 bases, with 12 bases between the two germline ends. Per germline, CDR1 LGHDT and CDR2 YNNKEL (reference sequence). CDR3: CASSRPSHTGANVLTF. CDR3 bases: TGTGCCAGCAGCCGACCTTCCCACACTGGGGCCAACGTCCTGACTTTC.

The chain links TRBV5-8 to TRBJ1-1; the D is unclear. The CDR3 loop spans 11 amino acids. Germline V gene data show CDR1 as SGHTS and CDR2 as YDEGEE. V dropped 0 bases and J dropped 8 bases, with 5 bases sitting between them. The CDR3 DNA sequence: TGTGCCAGCAGCTTGGTGGTAGAAGCTTTCTTT. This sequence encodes CASSLVVEAFF.

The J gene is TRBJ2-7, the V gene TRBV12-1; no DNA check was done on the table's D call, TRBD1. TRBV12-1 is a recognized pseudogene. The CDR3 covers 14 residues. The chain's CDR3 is CASSGRDSAYEQYF. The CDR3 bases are TGTGCCAGCAGCGGCCGGGACAGCGCTTACGAGCAGTACTTC.

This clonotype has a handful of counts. CDR3 DNA: TGTGCCAGCAGCTCCCGCGGGGGGCAGGGCTGGGAGACCCAGTACTTC. Protein sequence: CASSSRGGQGWETQYF. The chain couples TRBV7-3 to TRBJ2-5; TRBD2 matches 8 bases. The V segment lost 4 bases and the J segment 5 bases; nucleotides outside the gene matches: 12. The CDR3 length is 16 residues. Germline CDR1 SGHTA, CDR2 FQGTGA.

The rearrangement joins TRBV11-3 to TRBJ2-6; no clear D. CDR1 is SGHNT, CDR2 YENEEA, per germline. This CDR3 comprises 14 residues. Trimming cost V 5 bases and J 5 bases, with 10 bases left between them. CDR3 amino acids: CASSVAPRANVLTF. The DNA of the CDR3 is TGTGCCAGCAGCGTGGCCCCAAGGGCCAACGTCCTGACTTTC.

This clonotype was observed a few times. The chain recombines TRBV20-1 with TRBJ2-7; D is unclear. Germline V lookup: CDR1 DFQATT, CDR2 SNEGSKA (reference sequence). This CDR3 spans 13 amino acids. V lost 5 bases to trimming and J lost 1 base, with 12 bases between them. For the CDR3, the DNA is TGCAGTGCTGGACCAGTTGATTCCTACGAGCAGTACTTC. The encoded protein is CSAGPVDSYEQYF.

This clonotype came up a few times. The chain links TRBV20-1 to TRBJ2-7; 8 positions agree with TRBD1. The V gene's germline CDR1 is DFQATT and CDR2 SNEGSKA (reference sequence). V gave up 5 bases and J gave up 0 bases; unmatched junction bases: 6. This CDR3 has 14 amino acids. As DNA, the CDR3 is TGCAGTGCTGAGGGACAGGAGTTCTCCTACGAGCAGTACTTC. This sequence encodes CSAEGQEFSYEQYF.

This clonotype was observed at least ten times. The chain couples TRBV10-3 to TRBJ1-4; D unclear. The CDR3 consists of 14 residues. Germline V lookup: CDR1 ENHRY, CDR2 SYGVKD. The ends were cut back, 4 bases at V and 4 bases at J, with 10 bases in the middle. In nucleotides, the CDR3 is TGTGCCATCAGTGCTGGGCAGCGTAATGAAAAACTGTTTTTT. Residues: CAISAGQRNEKLFF.

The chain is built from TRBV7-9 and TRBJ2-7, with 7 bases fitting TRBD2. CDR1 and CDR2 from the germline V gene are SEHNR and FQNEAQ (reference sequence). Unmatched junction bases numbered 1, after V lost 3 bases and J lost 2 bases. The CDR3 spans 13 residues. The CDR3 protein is CASSFGGAYEQYF. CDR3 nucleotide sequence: TGTGCCAGCAGCTTTGGGGGGGCCTACGAGCAGTACTTC.

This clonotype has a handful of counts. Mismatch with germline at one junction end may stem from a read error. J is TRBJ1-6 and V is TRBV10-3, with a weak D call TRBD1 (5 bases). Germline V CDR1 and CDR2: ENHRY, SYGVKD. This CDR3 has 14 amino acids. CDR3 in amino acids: CASSVGRLNSPLHF. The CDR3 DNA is TGTGCCAGCAGTGTGGGACGGCTAAATTCACCCCTCCACTTT.

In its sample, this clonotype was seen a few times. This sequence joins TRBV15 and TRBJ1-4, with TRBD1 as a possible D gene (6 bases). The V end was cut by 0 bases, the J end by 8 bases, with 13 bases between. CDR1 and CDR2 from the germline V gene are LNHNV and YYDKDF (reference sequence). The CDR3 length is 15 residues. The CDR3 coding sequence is TGTGCCACCAGCAGAGATCCGACAGGAGAAGAAAAACTGTTTTTT. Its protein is CATSRDPTGEEKLFF.

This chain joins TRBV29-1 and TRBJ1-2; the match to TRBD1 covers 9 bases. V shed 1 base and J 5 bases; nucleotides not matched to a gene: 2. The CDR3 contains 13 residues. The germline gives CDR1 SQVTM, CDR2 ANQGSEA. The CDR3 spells CSVEADRGYGYTF. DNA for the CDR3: TGCAGCGTTGAAGCGGACAGGGGATATGGCTACACCTTC.

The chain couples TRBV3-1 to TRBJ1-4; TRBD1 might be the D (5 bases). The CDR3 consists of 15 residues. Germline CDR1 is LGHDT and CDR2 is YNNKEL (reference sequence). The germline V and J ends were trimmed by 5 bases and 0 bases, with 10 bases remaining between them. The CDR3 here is CASSLMTATNEKLFF. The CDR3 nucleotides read TGTGCCAGCAGCTTAATGACAGCAACTAATGAAAAACTGTTTTTT. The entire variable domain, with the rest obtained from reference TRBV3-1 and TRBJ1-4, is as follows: DTAVSQTPKYLVTQMGNDKSIKCEQNLGHDTMYWYKQDSKKFLKIMFSYNNKELIINETVPNRFSPKSPDKAHLNLHINSLELGDSAVYFCASSLMTATNEKLFFGSGTQLSVL.

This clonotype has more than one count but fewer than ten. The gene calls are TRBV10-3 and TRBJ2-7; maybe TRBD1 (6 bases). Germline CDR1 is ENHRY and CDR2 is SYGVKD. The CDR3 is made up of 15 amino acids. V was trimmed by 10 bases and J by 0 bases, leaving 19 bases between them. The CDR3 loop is CATQTGTSLSYEQYF. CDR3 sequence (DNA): TGTGCCACTCAGACCGGGACAAGCCTCTCCTACGAGCAGTACTTC.

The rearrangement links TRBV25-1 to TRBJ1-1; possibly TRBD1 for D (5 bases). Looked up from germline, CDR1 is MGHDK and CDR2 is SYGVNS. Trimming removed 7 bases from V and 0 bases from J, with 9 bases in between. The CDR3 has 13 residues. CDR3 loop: CASTKGMNTEAFF. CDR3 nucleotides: TGTGCCAGCACAAAGGGGATGAACACTGAAGCTTTCTTT. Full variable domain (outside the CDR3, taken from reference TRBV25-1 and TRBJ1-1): EADIYQTPRYLVIGTGKKITLECSQTMGHDKMYWYQQDPGMELHLIHYSYGVNSTEKGDLSSESTVSRIRTEHFPLTLESARPSHTSQYLCASTKGMNTEAFFGQGTRLTVV.

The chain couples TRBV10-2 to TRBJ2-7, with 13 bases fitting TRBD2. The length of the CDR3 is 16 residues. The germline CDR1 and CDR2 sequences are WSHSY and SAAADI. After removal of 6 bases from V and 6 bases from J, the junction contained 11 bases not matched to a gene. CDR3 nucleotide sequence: TGCGCCAGCAGCCACGGCCCCGGACTAGCGGGAGTCGAGCAGTACTTC. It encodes CASSHGPGLAGVEQYF.